Listed below are T cell receptor beta chains from one sample, sequenced in a study of blood T cell repertoires in COVID-19. The repertoire was sequenced with immunoSEQ multiplex PCR; TCRdb's copy has only in-frame clones and lacks some. This table holds fewer than 250,000 clones, about 88% found once. Sequenced material: peripheral blood. All receptors derive from a woman aged 40-49 years who had recovered from COVID-19. The CDR3 runs from the conserved cysteine through the conserved F or W. D genes are given only for firm matches. Rows give clone size only sometimes, using once, few, many, or a class for an expanded clone.

D gene: -; V gene: TRBV20-1; clone size: -; J gene: TRBJ2-1; CDR3 DNA: TGCAGTGCCACCCGGACAGCCCAGTTCTTC; CDR3 protein: CSATRTAQFF
D gene: -; V gene: TRBV5-6; clone size: -; J gene: TRBJ2-7; CDR3 DNA: TGTGCCAGCAGCCCCCGGGACACCTCCTACGAGCAGTACTTC; CDR3 protein: CASSPRDTSYEQYF
D gene: TRBD2; V gene: TRBV6-5; clone size: -; J gene: TRBJ2-1; CDR3 DNA: TGTGCCAGCAGCCGAGCGGGAGACTACAATGAGCAGTTCTTC; CDR3 protein: CASSRAGDYNEQFF
D gene: TRBD2; V gene: TRBV5-1; clone size: -; J gene: TRBJ2-1; CDR3 DNA: TGCGCCAGCAGCTTGGAGACTAGCGGGATCAGTGAGCAGTTCTTC; CDR3 protein: CASSLETSGISEQFF
D gene: TRBD2; V gene: TRBV27; clone size: -; J gene: TRBJ2-3; CDR3 DNA: TGTGCCAGCAGTTCGACTAGCGGGATGACAGATACGCAGTATTTT; CDR3 protein: CASSSTSGMTDTQYF
D gene: TRBD1; V gene: TRBV27; clone size: -; J gene: TRBJ1-5; CDR3 DNA: TGTGCCAGCAGTTCCCAACAGGGGCCAGGCAATCAGCCCCAGCATTTT; CDR3 protein: CASSSQQGPGNQPQHF
D gene: -; V gene: TRBV4-1; clone size: -; J gene: TRBJ2-1; CDR3 DNA: TGCGCCAGCAGCCAAGATGCAACCCGGCGGGGTGAGCAGTTCTTC; CDR3 protein: CASSQDATRRGEQFF
D gene: -; V gene: TRBV5-1; clone size: -; J gene: TRBJ2-7; CDR3 DNA: TGCGCCAGTGCAGGGGAATCCTACGAGCAGTACTTC; CDR3 protein: CASAGESYEQYF
D gene: TRBD2; V gene: TRBV7-9; clone size: -; J gene: TRBJ2-3; CDR3 DNA: TGTGCCAGCAGCCCCCCGGGGGGGCAGGTCACAGATACGCAGTATTTT; CDR3 protein: CASSPPGGQVTDTQYF
D gene: TRBD2; V gene: TRBV6-2/TRBV6-3; clone size: -; J gene: TRBJ2-3; CDR3 DNA: TGTGCCAGCAGTTCCATGACTAGCGAAAGCACAGATACGCAGTATTTT; CDR3 protein: CASSSMTSESTDTQYF
D gene: TRBD2; V gene: TRBV4-2; clone size: -; J gene: TRBJ2-7; CDR3 DNA: TGTGCCAGCAGCCTGGGACTAGCGGCCCCCTACGAGCAGTACTTC; CDR3 protein: CASSLGLAAPYEQYF
D gene: -; V gene: TRBV10-3; clone size: -; J gene: TRBJ1-3; CDR3 DNA: TGTGCCATCAGTGATTCAAAAGTCGGCTCTGGAAACACCATATATTTT; CDR3 protein: CAISDSKVGSGNTIYF
D gene: -; V gene: TRBV24-1; clone size: -; J gene: TRBJ2-2; CDR3 DNA: TGTGCCACCAGTGATTGGGGCTCTACACCCGGGGAGCTGTTTTTT; CDR3 protein: CATSDWGSTPGELFF
D gene: TRBD2; V gene: TRBV6-1; clone size: -; J gene: TRBJ2-5; CDR3 DNA: TGTGCCAGCAGTGAAGGGTTTAGCGGGGGCCAAGAGACCCAGTACTTC; CDR3 protein: CASSEGFSGGQETQYF
D gene: TRBD2; V gene: TRBV5-1; clone size: -; J gene: TRBJ2-3; CDR3 DNA: TGCGCCAGCAGCATAACCCCTCTAGCGGGAGGGCGTCAAGATACGCAGTATTTT; CDR3 protein: CASSITPLAGGRQDTQYF
D gene: -; V gene: TRBV5-1; clone size: -; J gene: TRBJ1-3; CDR3 DNA: TGCGCCAGCAGCCTGGAGTCCCCGAGCTCTGGAAACACCATATATTTT; CDR3 protein: CASSLESPSSGNTIYF
D gene: TRBD1; V gene: TRBV6-2/TRBV6-3; clone size: once; J gene: TRBJ2-1; CDR3 DNA: TGTGCCAGCAGTGACAGGGGGTTCAATGAGCAGTTCTTC; CDR3 protein: CASSDRGFNEQFF
D gene: TRBD1; V gene: TRBV4-1; clone size: once; J gene: TRBJ1-3; CDR3 DNA: TGCGCCAGCAGCCAGGGGACAGGGCCTGGAAACACCATATATTTT; CDR3 protein: CASSQGTGPGNTIYF
D gene: -; V gene: TRBV6-6; clone size: -; J gene: TRBJ2-4; CDR3 DNA: TGTGCCAGCAGTTACCGGCAGGGTGCGGCCAAAAACATTCAGTACTTC; CDR3 protein: CASSYRQGAAKNIQYF
D gene: TRBD2; V gene: TRBV19; clone size: -; J gene: TRBJ2-5; CDR3 DNA: TGTGCCAGTAGTATCGTGACTAGCGGGACCCAGTACTTC; CDR3 protein: CASSIVTSGTQYF